This TCR beta chain was recovered during a study of T cells expressing NK-cell markers. Study results and limitations: The same clonotypes also predominated in the CD3+CD56-NKG2C+ fraction of several donors. There remained a lack of clarity about HCMV specificity of expanded NKG2C+ T cell clones.

To note about this clonotype: The antigen remains unidentified.

TCRdb reprocessed the 5' RACE reads and stores each CDR3 protein as one record, lacking DNA. The table lists about 540,000 distinct CDR3 sequences. The sequenced sample was blood T cells: a sorted CD56 or NKG2C T cell subset, CD4+ or CD8+ T cells, or bulk PBMC T cells (not recorded which). The clonotype originates from a young man in good health.

Here the CDR3 reads CASSLELAGGGTYNEQFF. V is TRBV27 and J is TRBJ2-1; the TCRdb call, TRBD2, lacks DNA for checking. The CDR3 length is 18 residues. Germline V gene sequence: CDR1 MNHEY, CDR2 SMNVEV (reference sequence).